A selection of T cell receptor beta chains follows, all from one sample in a study of blood T cell repertoires in COVID-19. Assay used: immunoSEQ multiplex PCR; TCRdb lists only in-frame clones, some missing. The sample has 200,000 or so clones; over 75% are singletons. Specimen: peripheral blood. These receptors came from a man aged 45-60 years with COVID-19, enrolled during active disease. Each CDR3 is given with its conserved first and last residue. A D gene is named only where the DNA matches it firmly. Clone size is not always given. Where it is, it says once, few, many or a class for expanded clones.

>TRBJ2-7|NA|TRBD1|TRBV9
TGTGCCAGCAGTCGGACAGGGGGCAAATCCTCCTACGAGCAGTACTTC
CASSRTGGKSSYEQYF
>TRBJ2-5|NA|TRBD2|TRBV6-6
TGTGCCAGCCGGGAGGGAGCACAAGAGACCCAGTACTTC
CASREGAQETQYF
>TRBJ1-6|NA|TRBD1|TRBV27
TGTGCCAGCAGCCTAGACAGGGTATATTCACCCCTCCACTTT
CASSLDRVYSPLHF
>TRBJ2-3|NA|TRBD1|TRBV7-3
TGTGCCAGCAGCTTAAAATCGAAACCGAATCGGCCCGGGACAGGAGTCACAGATACGCAGTATTTT
CASSLKSKPNRPGTGVTDTQYF
>TRBJ2-5|NA|TRBD2|TRBV15
TGTGCCACCAGCAGACCCCTAAACCTAGCGGGAAATCGAGAGACCCAGTACTTC
CATSRPLNLAGNRETQYF
>TRBJ1-5|NA|NA|TRBV6-2/TRBV6-3
TGTGCCAGCAGTTACACCCAGGGTAGGCCCCAGCATTTT
CASSYTQGRPQHF
>TRBJ2-3|NA|NA|TRBV6-6
TGTGCCAGCATCCCCTCCGACAGGAACACAGATACGCAGTATTTT
CASIPSDRNTDTQYF
>TRBJ1-1|NA|TRBD1|TRBV11-2
TGTGCCAGCAGCTTAAGGGGGCAGGGTGGTACTGAAGCTTTCTTT
CASSLRGQGGTEAFF
>TRBJ1-1|few|NA|TRBV5-1
TGCGCCAGCAGCTTGGTGGGTGGGGGGACTGAAGCTTTCTTT
CASSLVGGGTEAFF
>TRBJ2-1|NA|TRBD2|TRBV4-2
TGTGCCAGCAGCCAAGAAGTGGGCGGGGGGCCCGCCGAGTGGTTCTTC
CASSQEVGGGPAEWFF
>TRBJ2-3|NA|NA|TRBV9
TGTGCCAGCAGCGTAGGGCCCAGGCCAGATAACACAGATACGCAGTATTTT
CASSVGPRPDNTDTQYF
>TRBJ1-5|NA|NA|TRBV30
TGTGCCTGGAGTCCCCGGCGAGGGAATTATCAGCCCCAGCATTTT
CAWSPRRGNYQPQHF
>TRBJ2-1|NA|NA|TRBV30
NA
CAWSVGRGAGGPEFF
>TRBJ2-3|NA|NA|TRBV13
TGTGCCAGCAGCTTAGCAGGCCCTACTAGAGATACGCAGTATTTT
CASSLAGPTRDTQYF
>TRBJ2-3|NA|TRBD2|TRBV5-6
TGTGCCAGCGCGGGACTAGCGGGAGGTACGCAGTATTTT
CASAGLAGGTQYF
>TRBJ1-1|NA|NA|TRBV3-1/TRBV3-2
TGTGCCAGCAGGGGTCACGGAGTGAACACTGAAGCTTTCTTT
CASRGHGVNTEAFF
>TRBJ2-3|NA|TRBD2|TRBV19
TGTGCCACCATAGCGGGAGGGGGGAGTTTTGTGACAGATACGCAGTATTTT
CATIAGGGSFVTDTQYF
>TRBJ2-1|NA|TRBD2|TRBV7-8
TGTGCCAGCAGGGCAGGACTAGCGGGGGTCCGGAATGAGCAGTTCTTC
CASRAGLAGVRNEQFF
>TRBJ2-2|NA|TRBD1|TRBV27
TGTGCCAGCAGTTCCCTTCGGGACAGTCAATTTATTAACACCGGGGAGCTGTTTTTT
CASSSLRDSQFINTGELFF
>TRBJ2-7|once|NA|TRBV28
TGTGCCAGCTACCAGTGGGTTGGGGGGGCTTTGACCTACGAGCAGTACTTC
CASYQWVGGALTYEQYF
>TRBJ1-2|NA|NA|TRBV29-1
TGCAGCGTTGAAGATCACAAAGGCGGGGTGACCTTC
CSVEDHKGGVTF
>TRBJ2-5|NA|TRBD2|TRBV6-5
TGTGCCAGCAGAGGGACTAGCGGGAAAGAGACCCAGTACTTC
CASRGTSGKETQYF
>TRBJ2-1|NA|TRBD2|TRBV5-1
TGCGCCAGCTCCCTCGGGGCTAGCGGGGACAATGAGCAGTTCTTC
CASSLGASGDNEQFF
>TRBJ1-2|NA|NA|TRBV11-2
TGTGCCAGCAGCCAGATGACAGATTCTTATGGCTACACCTTC
CASSQMTDSYGYTF
>TRBJ2-3|NA|TRBD2|TRBV20-1
TGCAGTGCTAGTACGGGAGGGTTCACAGATACGCAGTATTTT
CSASTGGFTDTQYF
>TRBJ2-3|NA|TRBD2|TRBV9
TGTGCCAGCAGCTCTAAGCAAGGCGGGGGGGTCACAGATACGCAGTATTTT
CASSSKQGGGVTDTQYF
>TRBJ2-3|NA|TRBD2|TRBV4-3
TGCGCCAGCAGCCAAACTAGCGATGGGACCACAGATACGCAGTATTTT
CASSQTSDGTTDTQYF
>TRBJ2-7|NA|TRBD1|TRBV5-1
TGCGCCAGCAGCTCGACAGGGGAGTTCTACGAGCAGTACTTC
CASSSTGEFYEQYF
>TRBJ1-3|NA|NA|TRBV3-1/TRBV3-2
TGTGCCAGCAGCCTTAGCACAGGGATAAGGAACACCATATATTTT
CASSLSTGIRNTIYF
>TRBJ2-1|NA|NA|TRBV7-9
TGTGCCAGCAGCTCTACGGTGACCTACAATGAGCAGTTCTTC
CASSSTVTYNEQFF
>TRBJ2-3|NA|NA|TRBV6-5
TGTGCCAGCTCGGGAGACACAGATACGCAGTATTTT
CASSGDTDTQYF
>TRBJ2-7|NA|NA|TRBV7-2
TGTGCCAGCAGCCGCAAAGGGCGGGGATGGCCCTACGAGCAGTACTTC
CASSRKGRGWPYEQYF
>TRBJ2-1|NA|TRBD2|TRBV7-3
TGTGCCAGCAGCTTAGCGGGAGGTGGAGGTGAGCAGTTCTTC
CASSLAGGGGEQFF
>TRBJ1-6|NA|NA|TRBV7-2
TGTGCCAGCAGCTCCCGATTGATAGGACTTAATTCACCCCTCCACTTT
CASSSRLIGLNSPLHF
>TRBJ1-5|NA|NA|TRBV27
TGTGCCAGCAGAAGACATTTTAGCAATCAGCCCCAGCATTTT
CASRRHFSNQPQHF
>TRBJ2-3|NA|TRBD2|TRBV7-2
TGTGCCAGCAGCCCAGGGACTAGCGGTTTAAGCACAGATACGCAGTATTTT
CASSPGTSGLSTDTQYF
>TRBJ2-7|NA|TRBD1|TRBV6-6
TGTGCCAGCAGTCCAGAGGGACAGGGATACGACGAGCAGTACTTC
CASSPEGQGYDEQYF
>TRBJ1-4|NA|TRBD1|TRBV3-1/TRBV3-2
TGTGCCAGCAGCCAAGACGGGACAGGCATTAATGAAAAACTGTTTTTT
CASSQDGTGINEKLFF
>TRBJ2-7|NA|NA|TRBV27
TGTGCCAGCAGTTTCCCTCTGGCAGGCCCGTCCTACGAGCAGTACTTC
CASSFPLAGPSYEQYF
>TRBJ2-3|NA|TRBD2|TRBV30
TGTGCCTGGACGGACCTAATAGCGGGAGGGCCCAGAGATACGCAGTATTTT
CAWTDLIAGGPRDTQYF
>TRBJ2-5|NA|NA|TRBV6-5
TGTGCCAGCAGTTACTCGAGACAGCAAGAGACCCAGTACTTC
CASSYSRQQETQYF
>TRBJ2-2|NA|TRBD2|TRBV7-2
TGTGCCAGCAGCTTAGTAGCGGGGGGAATAAACACCGGGGAGCTGTTTTTT
CASSLVAGGINTGELFF
>TRBJ2-1|NA|TRBD1|TRBV19
TGTGCCAGTAGTCTACGACAGGGGAGAGGCTACAATGAGCAGTTCTTC
CASSLRQGRGYNEQFF
>TRBJ2-5|NA|TRBD1|TRBV30
TGTGCCTGGAGTAAGGGACAGTTCCAAGAGACCCAGTACTTC
CAWSKGQFQETQYF
>TRBJ2-2|many|TRBD2|TRBV2
TGTGCCAGCACGACTAGCGGGCTGAACACCGGGGAGCTGTTTTTT
CASTTSGLNTGELFF
>TRBJ2-3|NA|NA|TRBV30
TGTGCTTACAGGGCGGGCCTCACAGATACGCAGTATTTT
CAYRAGLTDTQYF
>TRBJ1-6|NA|NA|TRBV4-1
TGCGCCAGCAGCCAAGCCTCCCGGGTTGTTAATTCACCCCTCCACTTT
CASSQASRVVNSPLHF
>TRBJ2-1|NA|TRBD2|TRBV19
TGTGCCAGTAGTATTTTTTTCGGGGCTAGCGGGAGTCGGAATGAGCAGTTCTTC
CASSIFFGASGSRNEQFF
>TRBJ1-4|NA|NA|TRBV5-1
TGCGCCAGCAGCTTAAACACCGCAACTAATGAAAAACTGTTTTTT
CASSLNTATNEKLFF
>TRBJ1-3|NA|NA|TRBV19
TGTGCCACCGAAGAGCAGGCAAGGGGAAACACCATATATTTT
CATEEQARGNTIYF
>TRBJ1-1|NA|NA|TRBV2
TGTGCCAGCAGTTACCAGGGCCTTAGGGGAACTGAAGCTTTCTTT
CASSYQGLRGTEAFF
>TRBJ2-7|few|NA|TRBV2
TGTGCCAGCTTGTCGAGGGTCTACGAGCAGTACTTC
CASLSRVYEQYF
>TRBJ2-6|NA|TRBD1|TRBV10-1
TGCGCCAGCAGTGACAACAACAGGGGGCCGAAGAATAGCTCTGGGGCCAACGTCCTGACTTTC
CASSDNNRGPKNSSGANVLTF
>TRBJ1-1|NA|NA|TRBV19
TGTGCCAGTAGTATTTGGGGAGACACAGCGAACACTGAAGCTTTCTTT
CASSIWGDTANTEAFF
>TRBJ2-1|NA|TRBD1|TRBV7-8
TGTGCCAGCAGCTTGAGACAGGGGAACTACAATGAGCAGTTCTTC
CASSLRQGNYNEQFF
>TRBJ2-1|NA|TRBD2|TRBV9
TGTGCCAGCAGCCCAGCCGGGACTAGCCCCTACAATGAGCAGTTCTTC
CASSPAGTSPYNEQFF
>TRBJ2-3|NA|NA|TRBV27
TGTGCCAGCAGTTCACGACCGCCGATGCACGGACAGCTCACAGATACGCAGTATTTT
CASSSRPPMHGQLTDTQYF
>TRBJ1-5|NA|NA|TRBV6-2/TRBV6-3
TGTGCCAGCAGTAAAGACAGTGCCTGGGGTCAGCCCCAGCATTTT
CASSKDSAWGQPQHF
>TRBJ2-7|once|NA|TRBV5-1
TGCGCCAGCAGCTTGGGACAGAGAACCTACGAGCAGTACTTC
CASSLGQRTYEQYF